This TCR beta chain was sequenced in a study of STAT5B mutations in CD4+ large granular lymphocyte leukemia (dated by TCRdb to the early 2020s). About the full investigation: Among the healthy controls, the CDR3 'QG' motif was associated with a particular HLA allele. The study compared the TCRbeta repertoires of patients with CD4+ T-cell large granular lymphocyte leukemia against those of healthy blood donors. The purity of purified fractions was confirmed by flow cytometry on FACSCanto II or FACSVerse to exceed 95% among lymphocytes.

As concerns this clone: What antigen it recognizes has not been identified. There are no base qualities to consult, and no much larger clone falls within one base. The sample has other DNA sequences that encode this CDR3 too.

TCRbeta rearrangements were sequenced from genomic DNA using the immunoSEQ assay at survey resolution. From the authors' description of their analysis: A lowest detectable productive clonotype frequency of 2.59 x 10-5 was observed in the TCR sequencing data. Only productive TCRbeta rearrangements, defined as complete and in-frame sequences, were included in the analyses. Sample clonality was computed as Simpson clonality in the immunoSEQ Analyzer version 3.0. Clones were grouped by frequency into very rare, small, medium, large (1-20%) or hyperexpanded (>20%) categories. OLGA 1.2.3 estimated generation probabilities, VDJtools produced V-gene circos plots, VDJdb was queried for specificities, and GLIPH identified CDR3 motifs. TCRdb's version of the immuneACCESS table is confined to in-frame rearrangements and falls short of the full clone set. An unresolved V gene accounts for under half of the shortfall where checked; the remainder is of unknown origin. Clonal size and the V and J genes are those of that table, whereas D and trimming came from the DNA. Counted in this sample were about 31,000 clones; approximately 91% of them appeared once. The top ten clonotypes cover over 0.35% of the sample.

The paper's findings and limits, for the study overall: Main leukemic clonotypes were private to each patient, although roughly 25% of the main leukemic clonotypes were found at low frequency in the non-leukemic repertoires of other patients. The data were not HLA-matched, and the higher clonality in CD4+ T-LGLL than in CD8+ T-LGLL could be due to the relatively small sample size. CD4-sorted patient repertoires appeared more clonal than healthy CD4+ repertoires, and this difference persisted after removing the putative leukemic clones. TRBV06-family usage was enriched among the top patient clones (8/27) compared with healthy controls (2/35).

Healthy controls were roughly 40 blood donors whose buffy coats came from the Finnish Red Cross blood service. All TCR-sequenced material derived from peripheral blood: patient blood samples and healthy donor buffy coats. Ficoll-Hypaque gradient centrifugation was used to isolate peripheral blood mononuclear cells. For the healthy controls, CD4+ cells were obtained from buffy coats by magnetic purification. The Gentra Puregene Cell and Tissue kit was used to extract genomic DNA, and a Qubit 2.0 fluorometer was used to measure the amount of genomic DNA. Including cysteine and phenylalanine, the CDR3 has 15 amino acids. The CDR3 DNA has 45 bases and is translated from base 1. V lost 3 bases and J lost 0 bases, and the count of bases not matched to a germline gene is 5. CDR1 KGHSH and CDR2 LQKENI were looked up in the germline V gene.

This clonotype was obtained from a human donor in good health. The sequence links TRBV18 to TRBJ2-7; 7 junctional bases match TRBD2. Sequencing was performed on CD4+ T cells from blood buffy coats. The encoded CDR3 is CASSPSGTSSYEQYF. The nucleotide sequence is given as TGTGCCAGCTCACCGAGCGGGACCAGCTCCTACGAGCAGTACTTC.